This T cell receptor beta chain was recorded in a study of T-cell reconstitution after alpha-beta-depleted transplantation in children. This clonotype appeared once. What it binds is not known. One end of the junction varies from germline; a read error may be responsible. For TCRbeta, the library was prepared with unique molecular identifiers. TCRdb reprocessed the PCR reads with MiXCR, giving one entry per CDR3 protein. The sample includes roughly 500,000 distinct CDR3 sequences, about 10% of them seen just once. This CDR3 has 15 amino acids. General study results and limits: When one year had passed after transplant, most T-cell counts and diversity came from newly produced T cells. Several hundred expanded graft clones reportedly were the source of alpha-beta T cells about two months after transplant. Surviving recipient cells, namely T cells and thymic progenitors, were the source of high day-60 TCRbeta diversity in some patients.

The starting material was PBMCs, obtained before TCRalphabeta/CD19-depleted stem cell transplant. The gene calls are TRBV12-3 or TRBV12-4 and TRBJ2-1; 12 bases are a match to TRBD2. This sequence originates from a child younger than 10 with inherited bone marrow failure, due to receive a stem cell transplant. CDR3 amino acids: CASSLGTSGYNERFF. Here the CDR3 DNA reads TGTGCCAGCAGTTTGGGGACTAGCGGGTACAATGAGCGGTTCTTC.